This T cell receptor beta chain was documented in a study of T-cell memory formation after mild COVID-19. Whole-study results and caveats: CD4/CD8 balance held among clones contracting day 15 to 85, and later expanders leaned CD4+. SARS-CoV-2 specificity was not confirmed for second-wave clones peaking on day 37.

Comment on this clonotype: Its antigen is currently unknown.

TCRdb analysed the 5' RACE reads with MiXCR anew, one entry per CDR3 protein. The repertoire holds tens of thousands of distinct CDR3 sequences, with roughly 7% as singletons. This TCR came from an adult who had mild COVID-19 (a few samples of this study predate the infection). Cell type and time point are not known. Sequenced material: PBMCs or a T cell subset sorted from them (not recorded which).

CDR3 coding DNA: TGTGCCAGCAGCTTAGCTGGACTAGCGGGGAACTATGAGCAGTTCTTC. It is translated as CASSLAGLAGNYEQFF. The chain links TRBV7-2 to TRBJ2-1; 12 nucleotides line up with TRBD2. The CDR3 has 16 residues. The V gene's germline CDR1 is SGHTA and CDR2 FQGNSA. Trimming cost V 0 bases and J 8 bases; bases outside gene matches: 5. Full variable domain (rest looked up from reference TRBV7-2 and TRBJ2-1): GAGVSQSPSNKVTEKGKDVELRCDPISGHTALYWYRQSLGQGLEFLIYFQGNSAPDKSGLPSDRFSAERTGGSVSTLTIQRTQQEDSAVYLCASSLAGLAGNYEQFFGPGTRLTVL.